Below, one TCR beta chain is given with its context. Its antigen is still unknown. These data belong to a study of a mutant IDH1 vaccine in newly diagnosed glioma. TCRdb keeps only in-frame clones here, not all; method: immunoSEQ multiplex PCR. In the table there are about 52,000 clones, roughly nine tenths of which are singletons. Noted time point: week 11, during vaccination. One vaccine dose held 300 ug of mutant IDH1 20-mer peptide and came with topical imiquimod. Sequencing was performed on PBMCs, taken from a glioma patient whose treatment included an IDH1 peptide vaccine. This clonotype originated in a man aged 45-65 years with glioma.

In DNA form, the CDR3 reads TGCGCCAGTAGACAGGGGAATGAAAAACTGTTTTTT. Protein sequence: CASRQGNEKLFF. The rearrangement joins TRBV23-1 to TRBJ1-4; TRBD1 aligns across 8 bases. TRBV23-1 is an ORF; its function is uncertain. The CDR3 is made up of 12 amino acids. J was trimmed by 5 bases and V by 9 bases; bases with no gene match: 2.